This entry concerns a single TCR beta chain. Its antigen is not known. Other DNA sequences in the sample encode the same CDR3. Treatment in this sample: oral pan-JAK inhibitor, 5-10 mg twice daily. The sample comes from a study of CD8+ T cells in alopecia areata. General study results and limits: Among the 100 top clones, expanded CD8+ clones, like scalp clonality, were significantly decreased by tofacitinib.

Germline V gene lookup returns CDR1 GTSNPN and CDR2 SVGIG (reference sequence). This CDR3 comprises 11 residues. V lost 2 bases, J lost 2 bases, and 3 bases lay in between. Isolated RNA was reverse transcribed into cDNA used as the sequencing template. This table comes from immunoSEQ multiplex PCR, and its TCRdb copy is limited to in-frame clones, with some not included. The repertoire includes 100,000 to 150,000 clones, approximately 60% of them detected once, and around 5.4% sits in the top ten. The source is a human donor with alopecia areata. The chain carries TRBV30 and TRBJ2-5; no clear D gene. Source: CD4+ T cells sorted from blood, taken at week 4, from a patient treated with tofacitinib. CDR3 nucleotides: TGTGCCTGGAGTCCTCAAGAGACCCAGTACTTC. Translation: CAWSPQETQYF.